This section outlines one T cell receptor beta chain sequence together with its context. Its antigen is undetermined. This sample stems from a study of PD-1 blockade in classical Hodgkin lymphoma. Study at large: The patients were dosed with nivolumab 3 mg/kg, infused intravenously every 2 weeks. General observations from the study: Newly diagnosed patients had baseline TCR diversity that was reportedly lower than that of healthy donors. CD4+ but not CD8+ TCR diversity rose significantly by C4D1.

Trimming shortened V by 5 bases and J by 1 base, and 10 bases separated the two germline ends. The CDR3 contains 14 residues. Germline CDR1 SEHNR, CDR2 FQNEAQ (reference sequence). Brentuximab vedotin exposure varied, and every patient relapsed after autologous stem cell transplantation. Produced via immunoSEQ multiplex PCR; TCRdb's table is partial and in-frame only. The table shows approximately 60,000 clones, with around 90% occurring only once. This clonotype was obtained from a human donor with classical Hodgkin lymphoma. The sequences come from peripheral blood mononuclear cells (PBMCs), collected at baseline. The V gene is TRBV7-9, the J gene TRBJ2-3, with a tentative D call TRBD1 (6 bases). The CDR3 loop reads CASSPSGGTDTQYF. CDR3 nucleotide sequence: TGTGCCAGCAGCCCTTCAGGGGGCACAGATACGCAGTATTTT.